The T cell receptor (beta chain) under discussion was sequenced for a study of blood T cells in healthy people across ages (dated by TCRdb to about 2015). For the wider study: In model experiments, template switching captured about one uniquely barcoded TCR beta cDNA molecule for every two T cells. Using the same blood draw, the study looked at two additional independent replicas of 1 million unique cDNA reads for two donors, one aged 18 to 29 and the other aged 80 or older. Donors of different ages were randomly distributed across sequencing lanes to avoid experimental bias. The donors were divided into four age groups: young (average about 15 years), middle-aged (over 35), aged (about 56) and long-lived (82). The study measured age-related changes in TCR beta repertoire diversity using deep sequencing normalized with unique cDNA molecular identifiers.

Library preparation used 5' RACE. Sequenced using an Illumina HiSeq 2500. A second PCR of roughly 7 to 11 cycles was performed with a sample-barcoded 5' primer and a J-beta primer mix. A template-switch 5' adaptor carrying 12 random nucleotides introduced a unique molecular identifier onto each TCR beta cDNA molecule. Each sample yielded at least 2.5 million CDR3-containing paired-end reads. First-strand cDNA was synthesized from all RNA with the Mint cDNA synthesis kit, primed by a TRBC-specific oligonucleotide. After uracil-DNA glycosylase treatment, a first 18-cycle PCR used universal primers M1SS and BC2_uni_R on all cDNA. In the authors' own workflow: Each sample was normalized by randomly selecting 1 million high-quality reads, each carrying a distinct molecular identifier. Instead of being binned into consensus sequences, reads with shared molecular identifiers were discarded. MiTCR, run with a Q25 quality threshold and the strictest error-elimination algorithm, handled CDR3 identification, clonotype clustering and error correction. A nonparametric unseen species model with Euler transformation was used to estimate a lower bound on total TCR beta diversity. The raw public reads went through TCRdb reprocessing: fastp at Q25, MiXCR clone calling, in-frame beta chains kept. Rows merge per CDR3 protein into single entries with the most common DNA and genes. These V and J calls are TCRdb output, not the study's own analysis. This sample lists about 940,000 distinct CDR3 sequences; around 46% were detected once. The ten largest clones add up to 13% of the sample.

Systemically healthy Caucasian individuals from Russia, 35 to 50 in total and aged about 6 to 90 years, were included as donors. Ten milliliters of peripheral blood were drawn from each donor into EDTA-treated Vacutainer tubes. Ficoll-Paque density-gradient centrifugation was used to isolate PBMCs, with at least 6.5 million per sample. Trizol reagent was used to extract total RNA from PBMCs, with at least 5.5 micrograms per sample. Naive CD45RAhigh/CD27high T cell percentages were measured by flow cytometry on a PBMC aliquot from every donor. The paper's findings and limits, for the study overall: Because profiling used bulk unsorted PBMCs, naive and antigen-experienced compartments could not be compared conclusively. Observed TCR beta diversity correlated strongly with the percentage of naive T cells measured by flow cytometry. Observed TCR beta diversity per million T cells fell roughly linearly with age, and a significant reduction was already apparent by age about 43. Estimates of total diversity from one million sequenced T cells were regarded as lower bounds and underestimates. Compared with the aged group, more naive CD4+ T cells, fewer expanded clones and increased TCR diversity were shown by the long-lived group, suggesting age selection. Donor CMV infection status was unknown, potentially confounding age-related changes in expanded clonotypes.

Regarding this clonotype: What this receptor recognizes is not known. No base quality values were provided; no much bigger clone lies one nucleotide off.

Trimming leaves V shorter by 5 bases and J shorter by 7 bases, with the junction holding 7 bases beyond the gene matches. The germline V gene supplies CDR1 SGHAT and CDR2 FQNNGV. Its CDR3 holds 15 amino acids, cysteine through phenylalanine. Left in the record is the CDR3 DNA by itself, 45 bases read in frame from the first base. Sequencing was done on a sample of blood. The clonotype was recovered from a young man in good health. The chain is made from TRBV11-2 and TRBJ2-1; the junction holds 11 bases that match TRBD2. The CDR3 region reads CASSLGLAATNEQFF. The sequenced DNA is TGTGCCAGCAGCCTGGGACTAGCGGCAACAAATGAGCAGTTCTTC.